This T cell receptor beta chain came from a study of T cell responses to AZD1222 COVID-19 vaccine. The study, taken as a whole, reports: Only after the peak T cell response were repertoires sampled. Females made up more of the donors, who were largely white British, and clonal diversity may have come out too low. Spike was spanned by vaccine-associated CD4 TCRs, which were dominant at 160-218 and 743-854.

Sequencing was performed with immunoSEQ multiplex PCR; in TCRdb, only in-frame clones are kept and a portion is missing. The sample lists more than 95,000 clones, roughly 89% seen once, with around 7% in the top ten. The V end was cut by 1 base, the J end by 1 base, with 10 bases between. Germline CDR1 and CDR2: MNHNS and SASEGT. This CDR3 region has 15 residues. Turning to this clone: The antigen remains unidentified.

Sequencing was performed on peripheral blood, taken on day 0 of AZD1222 vaccination. V is TRBV6-1 and J is TRBJ1-2; possible D gene TRBD1, 6 bases. This TCR was recovered from an adult in good health. This CDR3 is CASSEGAGVNYGYTF. The DNA for the CDR3 is TGTGCCAGCAGTGAAGGGGCAGGGGTTAACTATGGCTACACCTTC.